Below, 13 T cell receptor beta chains from the same sample are listed, as sequenced in a study of human thymus T cells (TCRdb year 2020). The library was produced with the immunoSEQ multiplex PCR assay. TCRdb retrieved this table from immuneACCESS and kept in-frame rearrangements only. Not all clones are present; in checked studies, unresolved V genes account for under half, and no reason is known for the remainder. This sample comprises 54,000 or so clones, 94% of them detected only once. The ten largest clonotypes hold around 6% of the sample. Sequenced input: blood. The receptor set was obtained from a boy in the first two years of life with a congenital heart defect but otherwise immunologically healthy.

This chain uses TRBV6-5 with TRBJ1-2; no reliable D call. CDR3 size: 15 residues. From germline, CDR1 is MNHEY and CDR2 SVGAGI. The germline V and J ends were trimmed by 1 base and 4 bases, with 13 bases remaining between them. The CDR3 DNA reads TGTGCCAGCAGTTACTACGGTATACAACCCTATGGCTACACCTTC. As protein: CASSYYGIQPYGYTF.

In its sample, this clone was seen once. The chain couples TRBV12-5 to TRBJ1-5, with D unclear. Trimming removed 3 bases from V and 9 bases from J, with 9 bases in between. The CDR3 covers 12 residues. CDR1 and CDR2 (germline): LGHNT, FRNRAP. For the CDR3, the DNA is TGTGCTAGTGGTTTCCTCTCCGGGCCCCAGCATTTT. Translation gives CASGFLSGPQHF.

The genes are TRBV27 and TRBJ1-6, with 7 bases aligning to TRBD1. Unmatched junction bases numbered 9, after V lost 1 base and J lost 6 bases. CDR1 and CDR2 from the germline V gene are MNHEY and SMNVEV (reference sequence). The CDR3 consists of 17 residues. CDR3 in amino acids: CASSLFGQQGFNSPLHF. The CDR3, as DNA: TGTGCCAGCAGTTTATTTGGTCAACAGGGGTTTAATTCACCCCTCCACTTT.

The chain uses TRBV29-1 and TRBJ1-3, with TRBD1 matching over 7 bases. Germline CDR1 and CDR2: SQVTM and ANQGSEA. The V segment lost 5 bases and the J segment 0 bases; nucleotides outside the gene matches: 7. This CDR3 has 15 amino acids. CDR3 bases: TGCAGCGTTCTGGACAGGCCCCTCTCTGGAAACACCATATATTTT. It specifies CSVLDRPLSGNTIYF. Combining the CDR3 with reference TRBV29-1 and TRBJ1-3 gives the whole variable domain SAVISQKPSRDICQRGTSLTIQCQVDSQVTMMFWYRQQPGQSLTLIATANQGSEATYESGFVIDKFPISRPNLTFSTLTVSNMSPEDSSIYLCSVLDRPLSGNTIYFGEGSWLTVV.

This chain joins TRBV28 and TRBJ2-5, with 7 positions matching TRBD2. CDR3 size: 13 residues. V trimming: 9 bases; J trimming: 1 base; junction bases outside the gene matches: 5. Germline V CDR1 and CDR2: MDHEN, SYDVKM. The CDR3 here is CARLAISQETQYF. CDR3 DNA sequence: TGTGCCAGACTAGCGATCTCCCAAGAGACCCAGTACTTC. The full variable domain, completed using reference TRBV28 and TRBJ2-5, is DVKVTQSSRYLVKRTGEKVFLECVQDMDHENMFWYRQDPGLGLRLIYFSYDVKMKEKGDIPEGYSVSREKKERFSLILESASTNQTSMYLCARLAISQETQYFGPGTRLLVL.

V and J are TRBV2 and TRBJ2-1, with D perhaps TRBD2 (6 bases). This CDR3 comprises 12 residues. Trimming shortened V by 2 bases and J by 9 bases, and 8 bases separated the two germline ends. Germline loops: CDR1 SNHLY, CDR2 FYNNEI. CDR3 sequence (DNA): TGTGCCAGCAGTGAAATGGGGGGTGAGCAGTTCTTC. The encoded protein is CASSEMGGEQFF. Drawing the rest from reference TRBV2 and TRBJ2-1, the complete variable domain is EPEVTQTPSHQVTQMGQEVILRCVPISNHLYFYWYRQILGQKVEFLVSFYNNEISEKSEIFDDQFSVERPDGSNFTLKIRSTKLEDSAMYFCASSEMGGEQFFGPGTRLTVL.

This sequence joins TRBV11-2 and TRBJ1-5, with D hard to call. This CDR3 spans 13 amino acids. Germline lookup yields CDR1 SGHAT and CDR2 FQNNGV. The V gene lost 4 bases and the J gene lost 1 base, with 5 bases spanning the gap. CDR3 sequence: CASSSRSNQPQHF. For the CDR3, the DNA is TGTGCCAGCAGCTCCAGGAGCAATCAGCCCCAGCATTTT.

This chain joins TRBV5-4 and TRBJ2-5, with D possibly matching TRBD1 (5 bases). V dropped 4 bases and J dropped 3 bases, with 13 bases sitting between them. This CDR3 spans 14 amino acids. Germline V gene lookup returns CDR1 SGHNT and CDR2 YYREEE (reference sequence). As DNA, the CDR3 is TGTGCCAGCAGCCCCTCGGCCAGGGAAGAGACCCAGTACTTC. Its translation is CASSPSAREETQYF. The entire variable domain, with the rest obtained from reference TRBV5-4 and TRBJ2-5, is as follows: ETGVTQSPTHLIKTRGQQVTLRCSSQSGHNTVSWYQQALGQGPQFIFQYYREEENGRGNFPPRFSGLQFPNYSSELNVNALELDDSALYLCASSPSAREETQYFGPGTRLLVL.

The rearrangement uses TRBV18 and TRBJ1-1, with D tentatively TRBD1 (6 bases). V was clipped by 3 bases and J by 5 bases, with 16 bases between them. Germline V lookup: CDR1 KGHSH, CDR2 LQKENI. The length of the CDR3 is 15 residues. The chain's CDR3 is CASSPTGGDVTEAFF. CDR3 sequence (DNA): TGTGCCAGCTCACCGACAGGCGGGGATGTAACTGAAGCTTTCTTT.

This clone was recorded once. The chain joins TRBV4-1 to TRBJ2-7; 9 bases are shared with TRBD1. V dropped 0 bases and J dropped 5; count of bases not matched to a gene: 14. Germline V gene sequence: CDR1 MGHRA, CDR2 YSYEKL. The CDR3 sequence is 18 residues long. As DNA, the CDR3 is TGCGCCAGCAGCCAAGACCCGGGACAGGGTTATCGGTATGACGAGCAGTACTTC. Protein product: CASSQDPGQGYRYDEQYF.

The DNA of the CDR3 is TGTGCCAGCAGCTTGCCTTGGGGGCTTAGGGACTATGGCTACACCTTC. Its protein is CASSLPWGLRDYGYTF. This rearrangement joins TRBV5-6 to TRBJ1-2, with a tentative D call TRBD1 (6 bases). V was shortened by 1 base and J by 3 bases, with 16 bases between the two germline ends. The CDR3 has 16 amino acids. Germline lookup yields CDR1 SGHDT and CDR2 YYEEEE.

The genes are TRBV10-1 and TRBJ2-5; possibly TRBD1 for D (7 bases). V shed 4 bases and J shed 5 bases, with 11 bases lying between them. The CDR3 loop spans 13 amino acids. Looked up from germline, CDR1 is WNHNN and CDR2 is SYGVQD (reference sequence). The DNA of the CDR3 is TGCGCCAGCAGTGTGGCAGGGGGGGAGACCCAGTACTTC. Its translation: CASSVAGGETQYF.

The V call is TRBV27, the J call TRBJ1-1; D not resolved. The germline CDR1 and CDR2 sequences are MNHEY and SMNVEV (reference sequence). Trimming stripped 6 bases from V and 0 bases from J, with 8 bases between. CDR3 size: 13 residues. The DNA for the CDR3 is TGTGCCAGCAGAGGCACCCTGAACACTGAAGCTTTCTTT. Protein: CASRGTLNTEAFF.